A single sample is the source of the 20 T cell receptor beta chains below, sequenced in a study of cytomegalovirus exposure and HLA in healthy donors. The study ran its PCR with 60 Vbeta and 13 Jbeta primers. Libraries were prepared by immunoSEQ multiplex PCR; TCRdb keeps only in-frame clonotypes and omits some of them. The sample carries 150,000 or so clones, 78% recorded once. Sequencing input: PBMCs. These receptors originate from a man aged 40-49 years in good health and CMV-seropositive.

The CDR3 nucleotides read TGTGCCAGCAGCTTAGATCTTAGCGTCTCCTACGAGCAGTACTTC. Protein sequence: CASSLDLSVSYEQYF. The chain couples TRBV11-2 to TRBJ2-7; D is perhaps TRBD2 (5 bases). The CDR3 contains 15 residues. Germline V CDR1 and CDR2: SGHAT, FQNNGV. The V gene lost 0 bases and the J gene lost 0 bases, with 9 bases spanning the gap.

By share of the sample, this clone is medium-sized. This rearrangement joins TRBV2 to TRBJ2-3; D is undetermined. CDR1 SNHLY and CDR2 FYNNEI come from the germline V gene. This CDR3 has 13 residues. V lost 7 bases, J lost 2 bases, and 10 bases lay in between. CDR3 amino acids: CASNGVFTDTQYF. The CDR3 DNA reads TGTGCCAGCAACGGAGTCTTCACAGATACGCAGTATTTT.

In DNA, the CDR3 is TGTGCCAGTACCGTGAGTTCTAGCGGGAGTTCCTACGAGCAGTACTTC. Protein sequence: CASTVSSSGSSYEQYF. V gene TRBV19 combines with J gene TRBJ2-7; 10 bases agree with TRBD2. Per germline, CDR1 LNHDA and CDR2 SQIVND (reference sequence). There are 16 residues in the CDR3. Losses at the gene ends were 7 bases for V and 1 base for J; bases not matched to a gene: 10.

The V gene is TRBV10-3, the J gene TRBJ2-2; a weak D match, TRBD2 (6 bases). V shed 10 bases and J shed 4 bases, with 13 bases lying between them. This CDR3 is 13 amino acids long. Per germline, CDR1 ENHRY and CDR2 SYGVKD. The CDR3 loop is CATSTRSTGELFF. CDR3 coding DNA: TGTGCCACCTCGACTAGGAGCACCGGGGAGCTGTTTTTT.

The V call is TRBV4-1, the J call TRBJ1-1; a possible D gene is TRBD1 (5 bases). This CDR3 region has 14 residues. Trimming shortened V by 6 bases and J by 0 bases, and 11 bases separated the two germline ends. Germline-derived CDR1 and CDR2 are MGHRA and YSYEKL. In nucleotides, the CDR3 is TGCGCCAGCAGAGGGGAACGGTTGAACACTGAAGCTTTCTTT. It encodes CASRGERLNTEAFF.

CDR3 nucleotide sequence: TGTGCCAGCAGCTTTGGAACCAGGACGGGAGACACTGAAGCTTTCTTT. It translates to CASSFGTRTGDTEAFF. This chain connects TRBV7-9 to TRBJ1-1; no firm D call. Germline V gives CDR1 SEHNR, CDR2 FQNEAQ (reference sequence). This CDR3 is built from 16 residues. V lost 3 bases and J lost 3, with 17 bases in between. The whole variable domain, filled in from reference TRBV7-9 and TRBJ1-1, reads DTGVSQNPRHKITKRGQNVTFRCDPISEHNRLYWYRQTLGQGPEFLTYFQNEAQLEKSRLLSDRFSAERPKGSFSTLEIQRTEQGDSAMYLCASSFGTRTGDTEAFFGQGTRLTVV.

The rearrangement links TRBV2 to TRBJ2-2; the D gene is possibly TRBD2 (6 bases). This CDR3 has 16 residues. V was cut by 4 bases and J by 0 bases, with 12 bases left in between. Germline lookup yields CDR1 SNHLY and CDR2 FYNNEI. CDR3 protein: CASSGGTDANTGELFF. The DNA of the CDR3 is TGTGCCAGCAGTGGGGGGACTGACGCGAACACCGGGGAGCTGTTTTTT.

This clone was recorded only once. The chain couples TRBV7-9 to TRBJ2-7; possibly TRBD2 for D (5 bases). The CDR3 consists of 14 residues. Germline-derived CDR1 and CDR2 are SEHNR and FQNEAQ (reference sequence). V lost 2 bases and J 1 base, leaving 9 bases between the germline ends. The CDR3 DNA follows: TGTGCCAGCAGCTTATGGGGAGAGTCCTACGAGCAGTACTTC. Its protein product is CASSLWGESYEQYF. Full variable domain (outside the CDR3, taken from reference TRBV7-9 and TRBJ2-7): DTGVSQNPRHKITKRGQNVTFRCDPISEHNRLYWYRQTLGQGPEFLTYFQNEAQLEKSRLLSDRFSAERPKGSFSTLEIQRTEQGDSAMYLCASSLWGESYEQYFGPGTRLTVT.

This sequence joins TRBV30 and TRBJ1-3; 10 bases fit TRBD1. Germline CDR1 reads GTSNPN; CDR2 reads SVGIG (reference sequence). The CDR3 runs to 17 residues. J lost 8 bases, V lost 0 bases, and 13 bases had no gene match. CDR3 nucleotides: TGTGCCTGGAGTGTACGGGACAGGGGATCTCTGGAATACACCATATATTTT. This gives the protein CAWSVRDRGSLEYTIYF.

This chain links TRBV6-5 with TRBJ1-2, with D unresolved. Germline values: CDR1 MNHEY, CDR2 SVGAGI. The CDR3 extends over 14 amino acids. With 5 bases removed from V and 0 bases from J, the gap between germline ends came to 10 bases. The CDR3 is CASSEAQSNYGYTF. For the CDR3, the DNA is TGTGCCAGCAGTGAGGCTCAGTCTAACTATGGCTACACCTTC.

The chain joins TRBV6-5 to TRBJ1-6; 7 nucleotides line up with TRBD1. With 6 bases clipped from V and 7 bases from J, the junction kept 6 bases outside the gene matches. CDR1 is MNHEY and CDR2 is SVGAGI in the germline V gene. The CDR3 covers 14 residues. The CDR3 loop reads CASSQGQRNSPLHF. For the CDR3, the DNA is TGTGCCAGCAGCCAGGGACAGCGCAATTCACCCCTCCACTTT.

The gene calls are TRBV27 and TRBJ2-7, with 8 bases identical to TRBD1. CDR3 length: 13 residues. J was trimmed by 4 bases and V by 3 bases; bases with no gene match: 2. CDR1 is MNHEY, CDR2 SMNVEV, per germline (reference sequence). CDR3 in amino acids: CASSFDRGYEQYF. The CDR3 DNA sequence: TGTGCCAGCAGTTTCGACAGGGGATACGAGCAGTACTTC.

The rearrangement links TRBV6-5 to TRBJ1-1; possible D gene TRBD1, 6 bases. Germline assignment: CDR1 MNHEY and CDR2 SVGAGI. CDR3 size: 14 residues. V lost 0 bases and J 4 bases, leaving 9 bases between the germline ends. For the CDR3, the DNA is TGTGCCAGCAGTTACTCGGGCAGGGGCACTGAAGCTTTCTTT. Protein: CASSYSGRGTEAFF.

The chain combines TRBV28 with TRBJ2-7; 7 nucleotides align to TRBD1. Trimming took 11 bases from V and 4 from J; bases not matched to a gene: 14. There are 14 residues in the CDR3. Germline lookup yields CDR1 MDHEN and CDR2 SYDVKM. In nucleotides, the CDR3 is TGTGCCTGCTACAGGGGACGGGGTAGGTACGAGCAGTACTTC. Its protein is CACYRGRGRYEQYF.

This chain connects TRBV2 to TRBJ2-1, with D possibly matching TRBD2 (5 bases). Trimming removed 7 bases from V and 3 bases from J, with 7 bases in between. CDR3 length equals 12 residues. CDR1 is SNHLY and CDR2 is FYNNEI in the germline V gene. The CDR3 reads CASTSGYNEQFF. As DNA, the CDR3 is TGTGCCAGCACCAGCGGCTACAATGAGCAGTTCTTC.

V gene TRBV27 combines with J gene TRBJ1-1; the D gene is possibly TRBD1 (5 bases). V shed 8 bases and J shed 1 base, with 17 bases lying between them. The CDR3 covers 15 residues. The germline V gene has CDR1 MNHEY and CDR2 SMNVEV (reference sequence). The CDR3 coding sequence is TGTGCCAGCGCGTCTTTAGGGGCAGGGAACACTGAAGCTTTCTTT. Residues: CASASLGAGNTEAFF.

The chain employs TRBV15 and TRBJ2-3; 7 positions agree with TRBD2. The CDR3 is 18 residues long. The germline V gene encodes CDR1 LNHNV and CDR2 YYDKDF (reference sequence). Trimming removed 1 base from V and 4 bases from J; junction bases left unmatched: 14. The CDR3: CATSRALGRRGNADTQYF. The DNA for the CDR3 is TGTGCCACCAGCAGAGCACTAGGACGGCGGGGGAACGCAGATACGCAGTATTTT. The full variable domain, rest sourced from reference TRBV15 and TRBJ2-3, is DAMVIQNPRYQVTQFGKPVTLSCSQTLNHNVMYWYQQKSSQAPKLLFHYYDKDFNNEADTPDNFQSRRPNTSFCFLDIRSPGLGDTAMYLCATSRALGRRGNADTQYFGPGTRLTVL.

The rearrangement uses TRBV6-5 and TRBJ2-5, with TRBD2 identical over 9 bases. J lost 4 bases, V lost 6 bases, and 9 bases had no gene match. The CDR3 covers 15 residues. Germline V lookup: CDR1 MNHEY, CDR2 SVGAGI. For the CDR3, the DNA is TGTGCCAGCAGGTCAAGTCTACTAGCGGGAGAGACCCAGTACTTC. Encoded protein: CASRSSLLAGETQYF.

The rearrangement links TRBV6-1 to TRBJ2-7; D uncertain. The CDR3 totals 11 residues. V was shortened by 4 bases and J by 9 bases, with 10 bases between the two germline ends. CDR1 and CDR2 (germline): MNHNS, SASEGT. CDR3 residues: CASSVVTGQYF. The CDR3, as DNA: TGTGCCAGCAGTGTGGTTACGGGGCAGTACTTC.

The V gene is TRBV11-1, the J gene TRBJ1-5, with TRBD1 matching over 8 bases. Germline V CDR1 and CDR2: SGHAT, FQDESV (reference sequence). The CDR3 has 15 residues. V gave up 1 base and J gave up 7 bases; unmatched junction bases: 6. This CDR3 is CASSLGTGGGQPQHF. Written as DNA, the CDR3 is TGTGCCAGCAGCTTAGGCACAGGGGGAGGCCAGCCCCAGCATTTT.